This T cell receptor (beta chain) was sequenced for a study of blood T cell repertoires in COVID-19. Whole-study context: Italy, Spain and the United States were the sources of the convalescent and acute COVID-19 samples. PBMCs, B-cell-depleted T cells, or T cells provided the cDNA or gDNA that made up the material.

The CDR3 is 15 amino acids. V lost 2 bases, J lost 0 bases, and 9 bases lay in between. CDR1 is LGHDT, CDR2 YNNKEL, per germline (reference sequence). Per the original methods: Quantification of nucleated cells was approximated via reference gene primer amplification. The data were produced by immunoSEQ multiplex PCR, yet TCRdb's version contains in-frame clones alone and is incomplete. The D gene and trimming were derived from the DNA, and the V and J assignments and clone size from that table. The sample includes about 120,000 clones, about 79% seen only once; the top ten take 2% to 2.5%. Sequences were obtained from peripheral blood. This clonotype was obtained from a man between 65 and 79 years old with acute or convalescent COVID-19. This chain joins TRBV3-1 (or the pseudogene TRBV3-2) and TRBJ2-3; D perhaps matches TRBD2 (5 bases). The DNA of the CDR3 is TGTGCCAGCAGCCAAACGGGGTTAAGCACAGATACGCAGTATTTT. Translation: CASSQTGLSTDTQYF.